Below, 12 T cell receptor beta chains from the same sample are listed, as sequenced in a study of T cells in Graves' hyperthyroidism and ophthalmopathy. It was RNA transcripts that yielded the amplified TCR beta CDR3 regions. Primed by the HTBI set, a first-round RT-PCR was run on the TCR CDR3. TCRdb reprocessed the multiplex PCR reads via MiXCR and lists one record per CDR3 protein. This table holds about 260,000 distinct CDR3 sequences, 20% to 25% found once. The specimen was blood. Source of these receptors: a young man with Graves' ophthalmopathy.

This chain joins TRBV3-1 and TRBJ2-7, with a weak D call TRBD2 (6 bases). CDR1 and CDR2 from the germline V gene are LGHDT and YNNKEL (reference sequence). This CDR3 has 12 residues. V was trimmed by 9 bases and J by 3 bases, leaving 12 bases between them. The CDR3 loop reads CASKTGDYEQYF. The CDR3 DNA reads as TGTGCCAGTAAGACGGGGGACTACGAGCAGTACTTC.

In DNA form, the CDR3 reads TGTGCCAGCAGCGCGACGATACAGGGATACGAGCAGTACTTC. It encodes CASSATIQGYEQYF. The chain combines TRBV9 with TRBJ2-7; maybe TRBD1 (6 bases). V was pared by 3 bases and J by 4 bases, with 14 bases between. Germline lookup yields CDR1 SGDLS and CDR2 YYNGEE. The CDR3 spans 14 residues. The variable domain in full, completed from reference TRBV9 and TRBJ2-7, reads DSGVTQTPKHLITATGQRVTLRCSPRSGDLSVYWYQQSLDQGLQFLIQYYNGEERAKGNILERFSAQQFPDLHSELNLSSLELGDSALYFCASSATIQGYEQYFGPGTRLTVT.

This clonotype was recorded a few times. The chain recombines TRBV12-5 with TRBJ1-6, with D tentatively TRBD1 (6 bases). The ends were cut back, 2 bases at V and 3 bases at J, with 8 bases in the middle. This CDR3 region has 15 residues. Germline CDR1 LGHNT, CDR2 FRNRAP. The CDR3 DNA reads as TGTGCTAGTGGTTTGTCGGACAGCTATAATTCACCCCTCCACTTT. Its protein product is CASGLSDSYNSPLHF.

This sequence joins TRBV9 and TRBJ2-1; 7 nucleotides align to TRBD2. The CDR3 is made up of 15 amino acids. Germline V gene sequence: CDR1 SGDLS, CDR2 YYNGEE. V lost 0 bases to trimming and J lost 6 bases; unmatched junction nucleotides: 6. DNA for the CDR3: TGTGCCAGCAGCGTAGGGACTAGTAGCCCCAATGAGCAGTTCTTC. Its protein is CASSVGTSSPNEQFF.

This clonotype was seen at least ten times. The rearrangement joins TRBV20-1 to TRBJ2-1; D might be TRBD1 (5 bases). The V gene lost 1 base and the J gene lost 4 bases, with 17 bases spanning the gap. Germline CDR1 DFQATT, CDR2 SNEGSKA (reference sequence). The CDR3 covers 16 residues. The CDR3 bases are TGCAGTGCTAGAGGTCCCGACAGTCAACGATACAATGAGCAGTTCTTC. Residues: CSARGPDSQRYNEQFF.

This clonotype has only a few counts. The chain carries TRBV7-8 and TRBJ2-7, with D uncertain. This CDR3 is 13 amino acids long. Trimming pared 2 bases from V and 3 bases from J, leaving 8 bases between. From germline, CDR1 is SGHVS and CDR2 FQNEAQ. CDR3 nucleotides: TGTGCCAGCAGCTTAAATGTCCTCTACGAGCAGTACTTC. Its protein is CASSLNVLYEQYF.

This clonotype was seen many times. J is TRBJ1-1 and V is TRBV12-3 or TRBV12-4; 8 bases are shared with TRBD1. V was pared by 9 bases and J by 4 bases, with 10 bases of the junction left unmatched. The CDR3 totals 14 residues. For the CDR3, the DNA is TGTGCCAGTAGGACAGGGATTGTTGGCACTGAAGCTTTCTTT. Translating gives CASRTGIVGTEAFF.

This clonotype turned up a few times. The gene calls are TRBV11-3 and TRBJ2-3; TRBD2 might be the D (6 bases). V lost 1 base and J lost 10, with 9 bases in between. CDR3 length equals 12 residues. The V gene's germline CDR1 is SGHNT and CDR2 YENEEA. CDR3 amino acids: CASSLGGDAQYF. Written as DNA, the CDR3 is TGTGCCAGCAGCTTAGGGGGGGACGCGCAGTATTTT. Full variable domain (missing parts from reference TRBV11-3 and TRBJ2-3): EAGVVQSPRYKIIEKKQPVAFWCNPISGHNTLYWYLQNLGQGPELLIRYENEEAVDDSQLPKDRFSAERLKGVDSTLKIQPAELGDSAVYLCASSLGGDAQYFGPGTRLTVL.

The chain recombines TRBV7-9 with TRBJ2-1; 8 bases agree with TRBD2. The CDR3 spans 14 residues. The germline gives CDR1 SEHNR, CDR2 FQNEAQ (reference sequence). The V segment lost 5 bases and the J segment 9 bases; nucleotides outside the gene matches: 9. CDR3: CASSTGTRGSEQFF. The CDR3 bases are TGTGCCAGCAGCACCGGGACTAGGGGTTCTGAGCAGTTCTTC.

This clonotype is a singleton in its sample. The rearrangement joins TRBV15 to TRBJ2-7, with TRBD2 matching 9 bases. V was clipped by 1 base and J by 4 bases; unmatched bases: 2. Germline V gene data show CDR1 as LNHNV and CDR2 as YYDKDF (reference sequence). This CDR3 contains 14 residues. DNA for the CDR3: TGTGCCACCAGCAGAGGGACTAGCGAGTACGAGCAGTACTTC. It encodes CATSRGTSEYEQYF.

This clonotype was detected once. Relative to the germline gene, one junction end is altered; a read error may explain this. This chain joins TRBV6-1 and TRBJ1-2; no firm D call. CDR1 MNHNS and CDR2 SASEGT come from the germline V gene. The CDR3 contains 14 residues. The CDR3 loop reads CASRLGSANYGYIF. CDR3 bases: TGTGCCAGTCGGTTGGGGTCCGCTAACTATGGCTACATCTTC.

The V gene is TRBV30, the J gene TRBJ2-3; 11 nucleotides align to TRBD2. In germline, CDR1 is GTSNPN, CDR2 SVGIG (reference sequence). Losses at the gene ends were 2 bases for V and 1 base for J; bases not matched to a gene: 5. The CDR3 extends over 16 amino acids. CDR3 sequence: CAWSFRTSGRTDTQYF. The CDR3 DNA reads TGTGCCTGGAGTTTCCGGACTAGCGGGCGCACAGATACGCAGTATTTT.